This TCR beta chain appears in the sequencing data of a study of blood T cell repertoires in COVID-19. The wider study: Collection of acute and convalescent COVID-19 samples took place in the United States, Italy and Spain.

V shed 3 bases and J shed 4 bases, with 12 bases lying between them. In germline, CDR1 is GTSNPN, CDR2 SVGIG (reference sequence). The CDR3 extends over 13 amino acids. In the original workflow: Reference gene primers were amplified, and this amplification served to estimate nucleated cell counts. Profiling relied on immunoSEQ multiplex PCR, and the TCRdb table lists in-frame clones only, not all of them. The V and J calls and clone size come from that table; D and trimming were worked out from the DNA. The table includes 350,000 to 450,000 clones, around 84% detected once. This sequence was found in a young woman with acute or convalescent COVID-19. Sequencing was performed on peripheral blood. This rearrangement joins TRBV30 to TRBJ1-1; no firm D call. The chain's CDR3 is CAWRDWVATEAFF. DNA for the CDR3: TGTGCCTGGAGGGACTGGGTGGCCACTGAAGCTTTCTTT.